One and the same sample provided the 17 T cell receptor beta chains below, sequenced in a study of blood T cell repertoires in COVID-19. TCRdb's table, derived via immunoSEQ multiplex PCR, lists solely in-frame clones and lacks some. Of about 100,000 clones in the sample, 90% to 95% were seen once. Input material: peripheral blood. These receptors were obtained from a man between 45 and 60 years old with active COVID-19.

V and J are TRBV18 and TRBJ1-2; D uncertain. CDR3 length: 15 amino acids. V shed 0 bases and J shed 4 bases, with 12 bases lying between them. Germline-derived CDR1 and CDR2 are KGHSH and LQKENI. The CDR3 DNA reads TGTGCCAGCTCACCACCTGTCAGAAATTCCTATGGCTACACCTTC. It yields the protein CASSPPVRNSYGYTF.

This rearrangement joins TRBV6-4 to TRBJ2-2; tentative D call: TRBD2 (7 bases). The CDR3 totals 14 residues. From germline, CDR1 is MRHNA and CDR2 SNTAGT. V dropped 4 bases and J dropped 7 bases, with 13 bases sitting between them. The CDR3 sequence is CASSAGGRIGELFF. CDR3 in DNA: TGTGCCAGCAGTGCCGGGGGGCGAATCGGGGAGCTGTTTTTT.

The chain recombines TRBV5-1 with TRBJ2-3; no reliable D call. Trimming pared 0 bases from V and 0 bases from J, leaving 11 bases between. Germline CDR1 SGHRS, CDR2 YFSETQ. This CDR3 spans 16 amino acids. The CDR3, as DNA: TGCGCCAGCAGCTTGGTTGTCGGGTCTAGCACAGATACGCAGTATTTT. The encoded protein is CASSLVVGSSTDTQYF.

V gene TRBV3-1 (or the pseudogene TRBV3-2) combines with J gene TRBJ2-5, with 11 bases fitting TRBD2. There are 15 residues in the CDR3. Germline V gene lookup returns CDR1 LGHDT and CDR2 YNNKEL (reference sequence). J lost 2 bases, V lost 4 bases, and 3 bases had no gene match. This chain's CDR3 is CASSRLAGLQETQYF. In DNA, the CDR3 is TGTGCCAGCAGCCGACTAGCGGGGCTACAAGAGACCCAGTACTTC.

This clone appeared a single time. The J gene is TRBJ2-1, the V gene TRBV19; 12 nucleotides line up with TRBD2. The V gene's germline CDR1 is LNHDA and CDR2 SQIVND (reference sequence). The CDR3 length is 16 residues. J gave up 7 bases and V 5 bases, and 9 bases lay outside the gene matches. The CDR3, as DNA: TGTGCCAGTAGTCCCCTGACTAGCGGGAGAGGTAATGAGCAGTTCTTC. It translates to CASSPLTSGRGNEQFF.

The J gene is TRBJ1-6, the V gene TRBV11-3; 7 nucleotides agree with TRBD1. CDR1 is SGHNT and CDR2 is YENEEA in the germline V gene. V lost 5 bases to trimming and J lost 0 bases; unmatched junction nucleotides: 7. The CDR3 has 17 amino acids. CDR3 residues: CASSAGTANSYNSPLHF. The CDR3 coding sequence is TGTGCCAGCAGCGCCGGGACAGCTAACTCCTATAATTCACCCCTCCACTTT.

The table lists this clone with a count of one. The chain recombines TRBV11-3 with TRBJ1-1, with D unclear. Germline CDR1 and CDR2: SGHNT and YENEEA. This CDR3 is built from 12 residues. The germline V and J ends were trimmed by 3 bases and 5 bases, with 7 bases remaining between them. CDR3 in amino acids: CASSFAETEAFF. CDR3 bases: TGTGCCAGCAGCTTCGCGGAGACTGAAGCTTTCTTT.

J is TRBJ1-1 and V is TRBV5-1, with a tentative D call TRBD1 (5 bases). V was pared by 9 bases and J by 8 bases, with 17 bases between. The germline gives CDR1 SGHRS, CDR2 YFSETQ. The CDR3 sequence is 12 residues long. The chain's CDR3 is CANSPRVAEAFF. The CDR3 coding sequence is TGCGCCAACTCTCCCAGGGTCGCAGAAGCTTTCTTT.

The chain joins TRBV29-1 to TRBJ2-1; 10 nucleotides match TRBD1. The V segment lost 5 bases and the J segment 9 bases; nucleotides outside the gene matches: 13. CDR1 is SQVTM and CDR2 is ANQGSEA in the germline V gene. The CDR3 is 15 residues long. CDR3 region: CSVTLGTGVPLEQFF. The CDR3 region has the DNA TGCAGCGTTACTTTAGGGACAGGGGTCCCCCTTGAGCAGTTCTTC.

This clone was seen once. This chain joins TRBV18 and TRBJ2-7, with D tentatively TRBD2 (5 bases). Germline V gene sequence: CDR1 KGHSH, CDR2 LQKENI. This CDR3 is built from 12 residues. The ends were cut back, 4 bases at V and 4 bases at J, with 8 bases in the middle. The CDR3 DNA reads as TGTGCCAGCTCACGGACTTGGTACGAGCAGTACTTC. Translation: CASSRTWYEQYF.

This chain joins TRBV5-1 and TRBJ2-7, with 12 bases fitting TRBD2. Per germline, CDR1 SGHRS and CDR2 YFSETQ. The CDR3 consists of 14 residues. The junction had 2 bases not matched to a gene; V was cut back by 5 bases and J by 2 bases. The CDR3 region is CASRRLAGAYEQYF. The DNA of the CDR3 is TGCGCCAGCAGACGACTAGCGGGGGCCTACGAGCAGTACTTC.

DNA of the CDR3: TGTGCCAGTAGTATAGGGTGGAGGGGGCGTCGGGTCACAGATACGCAGTATTTT. It codes for CASSIGWRGRRVTDTQYF. V and J are TRBV19 and TRBJ2-3; D may be TRBD1 (7 bases). This CDR3 has 18 amino acids. Trimming left V 1 base short and J 2 bases short, with 19 bases between. CDR1 is LNHDA, CDR2 SQIVND, per germline (reference sequence). The full variable domain, in which reference TRBV19 and TRBJ2-3 provide the parts outside the CDR3, is DGGITQSPKYLFRKEGQNVTLSCEQNLNHDAMYWYRQDPGQGLRLIYYSQIVNDFQKGDIAEGYSVSREKKESFPLTVTSAQKNPTAFYLCASSIGWRGRRVTDTQYFGPGTRLTVL.

This rearrangement joins TRBV28 to TRBJ2-1, with TRBD2 matching 10 bases. The J segment lost 12 bases and the V segment lost 6 bases, leaving 5 bases of the junction unmatched. CDR3 length equals 12 residues. Germline lookup yields CDR1 MDHEN and CDR2 SYDVKM. CDR3 sequence (DNA): TGTGCCAGCAGCCTTCGGACTAGCGGGCAGTTCTTC. Amino acid sequence: CASSLRTSGQFF. The complete variable domain, with remaining parts taken from reference TRBV28 and TRBJ2-1, reads DVKVTQSSRYLVKRTGEKVFLECVQDMDHENMFWYRQDPGLGLRLIYFSYDVKMKEKGDIPEGYSVSREKKERFSLILESASTNQTSMYLCASSLRTSGQFFGPGTRLTVL.

The chain employs TRBV5-4 and TRBJ2-7; a weak D match, TRBD1 (6 bases). Germline CDR1 is SGHNT and CDR2 is YYREEE (reference sequence). The CDR3 runs to 14 residues. Trimming cost V 4 bases and J 3 bases, with 14 bases left between them. The CDR3 region has the DNA TGTGCCAGCAGCATAGAGGGACAAAACTACGAGCAGTACGTC. Residues: CASSIEGQNYEQYV.

The chain uses TRBV9 and TRBJ1-2; TRBD1 matches at 7 bases. CDR3 size: 12 residues. The germline gives CDR1 SGDLS, CDR2 YYNGEE. The V and J ends lost 0 bases and 7 bases, in that order; junction bases with no gene match: 0. The CDR3 protein is CASSVGTGGYTF. CDR3 bases: TGTGCCAGCAGCGTAGGGACAGGTGGCTACACCTTC.

The J gene is TRBJ2-5, the V gene TRBV5-1; TRBD2 matches 8 bases. The CDR3 consists of 17 residues. J was trimmed by 0 bases and V by 0 bases; bases with no gene match: 7. Germline V gives CDR1 SGHRS, CDR2 YFSETQ. The CDR3 DNA is TGCGCCAGCAGCTTGGAGGTTGGCGGGGGGAACCAAGAGACCCAGTACTTC. Translating it yields CASSLEVGGGNQETQYF.

The chain links TRBV4-1 to TRBJ2-3, with a possible D match to TRBD2 (5 bases). There are 13 residues in the CDR3. Germline CDR1 MGHRA, CDR2 YSYEKL. Between the trimmed V and J ends, which lost 4 bases and 10 bases, there was a span of 15 bases. CDR3: CASSPRPPGAQYF. For the CDR3, the DNA is TGCGCCAGCAGCCCGAGACCCCCCGGGGCGCAGTATTTT.